A single sample gave rise to the 9 T cell receptor beta chains below, sequenced in a study of blood T cell repertoires in COVID-19. TCRdb keeps only in-frame clones here, not all; method: immunoSEQ multiplex PCR. The sample includes roughly 150,000 clones, around four fifths seen only once; the top ten take approximately 11%. The sample comprised peripheral blood. The receptors were gathered from a man aged 55 to 70 who had recovered from COVID-19.

The chain carries TRBV30 and TRBJ2-5; tentative D call: TRBD2 (6 bases). Germline assignment: CDR1 GTSNPN and CDR2 SVGIG (reference sequence). The CDR3 has 15 residues. Trimming took 3 bases from V and 4 from J, leaving 18 bases between them. The CDR3 coding sequence is TGTGCCTGGAGGGAAGCGCCGAGCGGGTTAGAGACCCAGTACTTC. It yields the protein CAWREAPSGLETQYF.

The rearrangement links TRBV19 to TRBJ1-4; 10 bases match TRBD1. The CDR3 loop spans 16 amino acids. In germline, CDR1 is LNHDA, CDR2 SQIVND (reference sequence). After removal of 6 bases from V and 7 bases from J, the junction contained 11 bases not matched to a gene. The CDR3 loop is CASRPDRDRGGEKLFF. As DNA, the CDR3 is TGTGCCAGTAGGCCCGACCGGGACAGGGGTGGTGAAAAACTGTTTTTT.

The chain employs TRBV19 and TRBJ1-6; D remains unclear. The CDR3 consists of 14 residues. Trimming removed 2 bases from V and 14 bases from J, with 16 bases in between. The germline CDR1 and CDR2 sequences are LNHDA and SQIVND (reference sequence). Here the CDR3 DNA reads TGTGCCAGTAGTATAATGGCGCCGGGAGGTACCCTCCACTTT. The encoded protein is CASSIMAPGGTLHF.

The chain combines TRBV7-6 with TRBJ2-3, with TRBD1 identical over 7 bases. CDR1 SGHVS and CDR2 FNYEAQ come from the germline V gene. V gave up 5 bases and J gave up 5 bases; unmatched junction bases: 10. The CDR3 extends over 15 amino acids. CDR3 amino acids: CASSPRLDRKDTQYF. The CDR3 bases are TGTGCCAGCAGCCCCCGTTTGGACAGGAAAGATACGCAGTATTTT.

The V call is TRBV6-5, the J call TRBJ1-6; TRBD1 is a possible D gene (5 bases). Germline lookup yields CDR1 MNHEY and CDR2 SVGAGI. The CDR3 consists of 15 residues. The V and J ends lost 6 bases and 7 bases respectively, with 16 bases between them. The chain's CDR3 is CASSLRQLANSPLHF. The DNA for the CDR3 is TGTGCCAGCAGCCTTAGACAGTTGGCCAATTCACCCCTCCACTTT.

In this sample, this clone turned up once. The rearrangement links TRBV30 to TRBJ1-4; D gene uncertain. Per the germline V gene, CDR1 is GTSNPN and CDR2 is SVGIG (reference sequence). V shed 3 bases and J shed 6 bases, with 5 bases lying between them. The CDR3 has 11 residues. The CDR3 region has the DNA TGTGCCTGGAGAGCCCATGAAAAACTGTTTTTT. It yields the protein CAWRAHEKLFF.

The chain combines TRBV3-1 (or the pseudogene TRBV3-2) with TRBJ1-3; D is unclear. CDR3 length: 14 residues. The V gene's germline CDR1 is LGHDT and CDR2 YNNKEL (reference sequence). Trimming left V 0 bases short and J 2 bases short, with 5 bases between. The CDR3 loop reads CASSQDAAGNTIYF. In DNA form, the CDR3 reads TGTGCCAGCAGCCAAGATGCAGCTGGAAACACCATATATTTT.

Here the CDR3 reads CASSEWLSGVEETQYF. The DNA of the CDR3 is TGTGCCAGCAGTGAATGGCTTAGCGGGGTGGAAGAGACCCAGTACTTC. The chain joins TRBV2 to TRBJ2-5; TRBD2 matches 8 bases. V shed 2 bases, J shed 3 bases, and the junction held 8 bases outside the gene matches. The germline V gene encodes CDR1 SNHLY and CDR2 FYNNEI. The CDR3 has 16 residues.

This CDR3 is CASSQVSGGFMETQYF. The CDR3, as DNA: TGCGCCAGCAGCCAAGTGAGCGGGGGGTTTATGGAGACCCAGTACTTC. This chain connects TRBV4-3 to TRBJ2-5; TRBD2 matches 9 bases. CDR3 length: 16 amino acids. Germline values: CDR1 LGHNA, CDR2 YSLEER. With V trimmed by 1 base and J by 5 bases, 8 bases remained unmatched.